These 18 T cell receptor beta chains were all obtained from the same sample, sequenced in a study of OX40 agonist ivuxolimab in advanced cancers. Libraries were prepared through the immunoSEQ multiplex PCR assay. As stored in TCRdb, this immuneACCESS dataset retains in-frame rearrangements with V and J assigned. A fraction of the clones does not appear; measured against another copy, unresolved V genes explain less than half of the discrepancy, and the remainder lacks a known reason. The sample yields roughly 50,000 clones; 87% were counted once. 0.37% of the sample rests with the top ten. The sample was CD4+ or CD8+ T cells sorted from blood, taken in a trial of the OX40 agonist ivuxolimab. These receptors all stem from an adult with an advanced solid tumor such as melanoma, head and neck, liver or kidney cancer.

V and J are TRBV2 and TRBJ2-1, with D uncertain. The germline V gene has CDR1 SNHLY and CDR2 FYNNEI. The V end was cut by 5 bases, the J end by 15 bases, with 20 bases between. This CDR3 spans 13 amino acids. CDR3 loop: CASSFGGRQVLFF. Here the CDR3 DNA reads TGTGCCAGCAGTTTTGGTGGCCGACAAGTACTGTTCTTC.

V is TRBV4-1 and J is TRBJ2-7; no definite D call. This CDR3 has 15 amino acids. Germline V gene data show CDR1 as MGHRA and CDR2 as YSYEKL. V was clipped by 4 bases and J by 2 bases, with 15 bases between them. The CDR3 sequence: CASSPHNGRTYEQYF. The CDR3 DNA reads as TGCGCCAGCAGCCCCCATAACGGACGGACCTACGAGCAGTACTTC.

The CDR3 DNA reads as TGTGCCAGCTCACCACTTGGGCGGCGGGGCCCCCACAATGAGCAGTTCTTC. Its protein product is CASSPLGRRGPHNEQFF. The genes are TRBV18 and TRBJ2-1, with D tentatively TRBD2 (6 bases). Trimming removed 1 base from V and 5 bases from J, with 18 bases in between. The CDR3 length is 17 residues. Germline V gene sequence: CDR1 KGHSH, CDR2 LQKENI. Looking up the rest from reference TRBV18 and TRBJ2-1 gives the full variable domain: NAGVMQNPRHLVRRRGQEARLRCSPMKGHSHVYWYRQLPEEGLKFMVYLQKENIIDESGMPKERFSAEFPKEGPSILRIQQVVRGDSAAYFCASSPLGRRGPHNEQFFGPGTRLTVL.

The genes are TRBV19 and TRBJ1-1; TRBD1 agrees at 7 bases. Germline assignment: CDR1 LNHDA and CDR2 SQIVND (reference sequence). The trim removed 5 bases at V and 5 bases at J, leaving 5 bases unmatched. The CDR3 sequence is 13 residues long. The CDR3 coding sequence is TGTGCCAGTAGTCTGCAGGGGGGGACTGAAGCTTTCTTT. This sequence encodes CASSLQGGTEAFF. Supplemented by reference TRBV19 and TRBJ1-1, the full variable domain reads DGGITQSPKYLFRKEGQNVTLSCEQNLNHDAMYWYRQDPGQGLRLIYYSQIVNDFQKGDIAEGYSVSREKKESFPLTVTSAQKNPTAFYLCASSLQGGTEAFFGQGTRLTVV.

The chain joins TRBV29-1 to TRBJ2-7; D might be TRBD1 (5 bases). CDR1 is SQVTM, CDR2 ANQGSEA, per germline. The CDR3 sequence is 13 residues long. V dropped 4 bases and J dropped 3 bases, with 13 bases sitting between them. CDR3 amino acids: CSVGTSTGYEQYF. For the CDR3, the DNA is TGCAGCGTTGGAACCAGCACAGGCTACGAGCAGTACTTC.

In this sample, this clone turned up a few times. The chain combines TRBV6-1 with TRBJ2-7, with D possibly TRBD2 on 6 matching bases. Germline V lookup: CDR1 MNHNS, CDR2 SASEGT. The CDR3 consists of 14 residues. V lost 0 bases and J 7 bases, leaving 13 bases between the germline ends. The CDR3 DNA follows: TGTGCCAGCAGTGAAGCGCTTCGGGGGTGGGAGCAGTACTTC. Translating it yields CASSEALRGWEQYF.

In this sample, this clone turned up a few times. The chain joins TRBV6-1 to TRBJ1-6; D gene ambiguous. V lost 0 bases, J lost 9 bases, and 15 bases lay in between. This CDR3 is 16 amino acids long. Germline CDR1 MNHNS, CDR2 SASEGT. The CDR3 loop is CASSEALAGASSPLHF. The CDR3 nucleotides are TGTGCCAGCAGTGAAGCGTTGGCCGGTGCCAGTTCACCCCTCCACTTT.

The genes are TRBV25-1 and TRBJ1-6; D perhaps matches TRBD1 (5 bases). The germline CDR1 and CDR2 sequences are MGHDK and SYGVNS. There are 11 residues in the CDR3. V was cut by 2 bases and J by 12 bases, with 5 bases left in between. Here the CDR3 DNA reads TGTGCCAGCAGTGAAGGGGGACCCCTCCACTTT. It specifies CASSEGGPLHF.

The chain links TRBV5-5 to TRBJ1-4, with TRBD1 identical over 7 bases. CDR3 length: 13 amino acids. The germline gives CDR1 SGHKS, CDR2 YYEKEE (reference sequence). Unmatched junction bases numbered 5, after V lost 4 bases and J lost 8 bases. This CDR3 reads CASSGTDQEKLFF. The CDR3 region has the DNA TGTGCCAGCAGCGGGACAGATCAAGAAAAACTGTTTTTT.

The J gene is TRBJ2-2, the V gene TRBV4-1, with 9 bases lining up with TRBD2. The CDR3 has 16 amino acids. Germline values: CDR1 MGHRA, CDR2 YSYEKL. The J segment lost 3 bases and the V segment lost 4 bases, leaving 6 bases of the junction unmatched. CDR3 sequence reads: CASSPTQRGDTGELFF. The CDR3 DNA is TGCGCCAGCAGCCCGACTCAGCGGGGGGACACCGGGGAGCTGTTTTTT.

The gene calls are TRBV4-1 and TRBJ2-3; no clear D gene. The V gene's germline CDR1 is MGHRA and CDR2 YSYEKL. This CDR3 comprises 15 residues. The germline V and J ends were trimmed by 1 base and 2 bases, with 10 bases remaining between them. The CDR3 DNA sequence: TGCGCCAGCAGCCAAGTGGCGGCAGACACAGATACGCAGTATTTT. Its translation: CASSQVAADTDTQYF.

J is TRBJ2-5 and V is TRBV6-5, with 8 positions matching TRBD2. Trimming removed 0 bases from V and 2 bases from J; junction bases left unmatched: 5. CDR1 MNHEY and CDR2 SVGAGI come from the germline V gene. CDR3 length: 16 amino acids. In DNA form, the CDR3 reads TGTGCCAGCAGTTACTCACTAGCGGTGATACAAGAGACCCAGTACTTC. Translating it yields CASSYSLAVIQETQYF.

The chain recombines TRBV11-2 with TRBJ1-2, with TRBD1 identical over 10 bases. The CDR3 is 13 residues long. The germline gives CDR1 SGHAT, CDR2 FQNNGV. After removal of 5 bases from V and 5 bases from J, the junction contained 2 bases not matched to a gene. Here the CDR3 DNA reads TGTGCCAGCAGCCGGGACAGGGGTTATGGCTACACCTTC. This gives the protein CASSRDRGYGYTF.

This chain uses TRBV7-9 with TRBJ2-3; 14 nucleotides agree with TRBD2. The V and J ends lost 5 bases and 6 bases, in that order; junction bases with no gene match: 7. The germline V gene encodes CDR1 SEHNR and CDR2 FQNEAQ (reference sequence). CDR3 length equals 16 residues. CDR3 in DNA: TGTGCCAGCAGCATAGGACTAGCGGGGGGTTATGATACGCAGTATTTT. This sequence encodes CASSIGLAGGYDTQYF.

V and J are TRBV29-1 and TRBJ1-2; D gene uncertain. The CDR3 runs to 13 residues. With 7 bases removed from V and 5 bases from J, the gap between germline ends came to 17 bases. Looked up from germline, CDR1 is SQVTM and CDR2 is ANQGSEA. This chain's CDR3 is CSAPRWEKYGYTF. In DNA, the CDR3 is TGCAGCGCCCCTCGCTGGGAAAAGTATGGCTACACCTTC.

J is TRBJ1-1 and V is TRBV7-9; maybe TRBD1 (5 bases). Trimming shortened V by 1 base and J by 3 bases, and 12 bases separated the two germline ends. CDR1 and CDR2 from the germline V gene are SEHNR and FQNEAQ (reference sequence). This CDR3 spans 15 amino acids. Here the CDR3 DNA reads TGTGCCAGCAGCTTAGGGGCAGGGCGGCACACTGAAGCTTTCTTT. This encodes CASSLGAGRHTEAFF.

The chain recombines TRBV5-1 with TRBJ2-7, with 7 bases identical to TRBD1. Germline lookup yields CDR1 SGHRS and CDR2 YFSETQ. The junction had 11 bases not matched to a gene; V was cut back by 6 bases and J by 2 bases. The length of the CDR3 is 15 residues. CDR3 in amino acids: CASKGMGDRTYEQYF. As DNA, the CDR3 is TGCGCCAGCAAAGGGATGGGGGACAGAACCTACGAGCAGTACTTC. Complete variable domain (other parts from reference TRBV5-1 and TRBJ2-7): KAGVTQTPRYLIKTRGQQVTLSCSPISGHRSVSWYQQTPGQGLQFLFEYFSETQRNKGNFPGRFSGRQFSNSRSEMNVSTLELGDSALYLCASKGMGDRTYEQYFGPGTRLTVT.

The V gene is TRBV7-3, the J gene TRBJ2-1; 8 nucleotides align to TRBD1. V gave up 5 bases and J gave up 2 bases; unmatched junction bases: 5. Germline V gene lookup returns CDR1 SGHTA and CDR2 FQGTGA. The CDR3 extends over 15 amino acids. The CDR3 DNA follows: TGTGCCAGCAGCCGAGACAGGGGCCCCTACAATGAGCAGTTCTTC. Translating it yields CASSRDRGPYNEQFF.